Below are 5 T cell receptor beta chains sequenced from a single sample in a study of T cell changes during pregnancy in multiple sclerosis (dated by TCRdb to about 2019). The library was prepared using the immunoSEQ multiplex PCR assay. TCRdb stores this immuneACCESS table with in-frame sequences only. Part of the clones is absent; in the studies checked, under half of the shortfall reflects unresolved V genes, and no reason is known for the rest. The sample table holds tens of thousands of clones, of which 89% were seen once. The top ten clones comprise 0.7% to 0.9% of the sample. The source was peripheral blood, collected in the first trimester of pregnancy. All receptors come from a female donor in good health, enrolled as a control in a pregnancy study.

This sequence joins TRBV7-9 and TRBJ2-1; 13 bases match TRBD2. J was trimmed by 9 bases and V by 5 bases; bases with no gene match: 7. The CDR3 contains 15 residues. The germline CDR1 and CDR2 sequences are SEHNR and FQNEAQ (reference sequence). DNA of the CDR3: TGTGCCAGCAGCCTCACTAGCGGGAGGGCCGCTGAGCAGTTCTTC. Amino acid sequence: CASSLTSGRAAEQFF.

This chain links TRBV7-7 with TRBJ2-5; 8 positions match TRBD2. Germline loops: CDR1 SSHAT, CDR2 FNYEAQ (reference sequence). The ends lost 6 bases at V and 4 bases at J; junction bases unmatched: 4. The CDR3 totals 13 residues. CDR3 DNA: TGTGCCAGCAGTGGCGGGGGGACAGAGACCCAGTACTTC. This encodes CASSGGGTETQYF. Combining the CDR3 with reference TRBV7-7 and TRBJ2-5 gives the whole variable domain GAGVSQSPRYKVTKRGQDVTLRCDPISSHATLYWYQQALGQGPEFLTYFNYEAQPDKSGLPSDRFSAERPEGSISTLTIQRTEQRDSAMYRCASSGGGTETQYFGPGTRLLVL.

This chain joins TRBV5-1 and TRBJ2-3; 10 nucleotides align to TRBD2. With 0 bases clipped from V and 2 bases from J, the junction kept 3 bases outside the gene matches. CDR1 is SGHRS and CDR2 is YFSETQ in the germline V gene. This CDR3 is 16 amino acids long. The CDR3 is CASSLGLAGPTDTQYF. As DNA, the CDR3 is TGCGCCAGCAGCTTGGGACTAGCGGGTCCCACAGATACGCAGTATTTT.

This chain links TRBV6-5 with TRBJ1-2; D unclear. This CDR3 is 14 amino acids long. Trimming removed 0 bases from V and 2 bases from J, with 7 bases in between. The V gene's germline CDR1 is MNHEY and CDR2 SVGAGI. The CDR3 is CASSYSGGNYGYTF. The CDR3 region has the DNA TGTGCCAGCAGTTACTCAGGAGGGAACTATGGCTACACCTTC.

This rearrangement joins TRBV5-1 to TRBJ1-2; TRBD1 matches 7 bases. The V segment lost 6 bases and the J segment 2 bases; nucleotides outside the gene matches: 10. CDR1 SGHRS and CDR2 YFSETQ come from the germline V gene. This CDR3 has 15 amino acids. CDR3 coding DNA: TGCGCCAGCAACCCAGAAGGGGGCGCCAACTATGGCTACACCTTC. Encoded protein: CASNPEGGANYGYTF.